The clone carrying this TCR beta chain was seen ten or more times. Its specificity is not known. Documented time point: healthy volunteer bleed at 2 weeks. Total RNA was isolated from whole blood that had not been fractionated. Unique molecular identifiers were attached to individual cDNA molecules within the library. Original data processing: From approximately 20,000 to 700,000 TCRs were found per sample, with a median of approximately 92,000. One entry per CDR3 protein, called by TCRdb with MiXCR from the RACE reads. TCRdb, rather than the study authors, made the V and J calls. The sample consists of about 31,000 distinct CDR3 sequences, 6% to 7.5% of them appearing once. The data belong to a study of human T cells and chemical hapten exposure. Per germline, CDR1 LGHDT and CDR2 YNNKEL (reference sequence). J was trimmed by 0 bases and V by 8 bases; bases with no gene match: 7. The CDR3 has 15 residues.

Whole-study results and caveats: TCRs exceeding 1 in 1000 frequency stayed unchanged with DPC sensitization.

The sequencing input was whole blood. This sequence joins TRBV3-1 and TRBJ2-3, with 8 bases that match TRBD2. The clonotype originates from a human donor in good health. Some clones in this sample may be carry-over from other donors' samples. The CDR3 is CASGMRGASTDTQYF. In DNA, the CDR3 is TGTGCCAGCGGAATGCGGGGGGCCAGCACAGATACGCAGTATTTT.